This is a list of T cell receptor beta chains from one sample in a study of graft-versus-host responses after intestinal transplantation. Antigen specificity for these receptors is unknown. Assay used: immunoSEQ multiplex PCR; TCRdb lists only in-frame clones, some missing. The sample lists 85,000 to 100,000 clones, less than 95% occurring once. This material consisted of unstimulated CD4+ T cells sorted from spleen or lymph node cells, taken before transplant. The receptors were gathered from a human donor who was the organ donor for an intestinal transplant. CDR3s include the opening cysteine and the closing phenylalanine or tryptophan. D genes are given only for firm matches. Expanded clones are given a class, and other clones once, few, many or no size at all.

v_gene	d_gene	abundance	j_gene	CDR3nt	CDR3aa
TRBV5-1	TRBD2	few	TRBJ2-7	TGCGCCAGCAGCTTGGTCGGCCCCGGACTAGCGGGAGGCTACGAGCAGTACTTC	CASSLVGPGLAGGYEQYF
TRBV19	.	.	TRBJ2-4	TGTGTCAGTAGCCGAATAGCACGGGGGATCGAAAACATTCAGTACTTC	CVSSRIARGIENIQYF
TRBV6-5	.	.	TRBJ1-5	TGTGCCAGCAGTGAATCGGGCGGGTTTCAGCCCCAGCATTTT	CASSESGGFQPQHF
TRBV19	TRBD1	.	TRBJ2-1	TGTGCCAGTCGCCAGGGACAGGGGGCGTACAATGAGCAGTTCTTC	CASRQGQGAYNEQFF
TRBV7-8	TRBD1	.	TRBJ2-7	TGTGCCAGCAGCTTAGTTATCCGGGACAGAACCTACGAGCAGTACTTC	CASSLVIRDRTYEQYF
TRBV6-1	TRBD1	.	TRBJ2-7	TGTGCCAGCACCCTGGACAGGGCCTCCTACGAGCAGTACTTC	CASTLDRASYEQYF
TRBV25-1	.	.	TRBJ2-5	TGTGCCAGCAGCATGGCAGGGATGGAGACCCAGTACTTC	CASSMAGMETQYF
TRBV5-6	.	.	TRBJ2-7	TGTGCCAGCAGCTTGCAGGGGTACGAGCAGTACTTC	CASSLQGYEQYF
TRBV4-2	.	.	TRBJ2-2	TGTGCCAGCAGCCAATTGCCAGCGGCGAACACCGGGGAGCTGTTTTTT	CASSQLPAANTGELFF
TRBV5-4	TRBD2	.	TRBJ2-1	TGTGCCAGCAGCTCCTATGGGCTAGCGGGAGGGCCGGTAAACAATGAGCAGTTCTTC	CASSSYGLAGGPVNNEQFF
TRBV30	.	.	TRBJ1-5	TGTGCCTGGAGTGTACCGGGCAATCAGCCCCAGCATTTT	CAWSVPGNQPQHF
TRBV5-6	TRBD1	.	TRBJ1-1	TGTGCCAGCAGCTTGTTTCAGGGGGTGAACACTGAAGCTTTCTTT	CASSLFQGVNTEAFF
TRBV2	.	few	TRBJ1-2	TGTGCCAGCAGGCGGGAGTATGGCTACACCTTC	CASRREYGYTF
TRBV7-6	.	.	TRBJ2-7	TGTGCCAGCAGCTTAGACGGGGGAGCCTACGAGCAGTACTTC	CASSLDGGAYEQYF
TRBV5-1	TRBD1	few	TRBJ1-4	TGCGCCAGCAGTTACAGGGGGGTCGATGAAAAACTGTTTTTT	CASSYRGVDEKLFF
TRBV5-1	.	.	TRBJ2-2	TGCGCCAGCAGCCCCGCCGGGACAATGAACACCGGGGAGCTGTTTTTT	CASSPAGTMNTGELFF
TRBV5-5	.	.	TRBJ1-1	TGTGCCAGCAGCACCCCGGGAGGGGGAAACACTGAAGCTTTCTTT	CASSTPGGGNTEAFF
TRBV7-2	.	.	TRBJ1-1	TGTGCCACAGGGGAGAACACTGAAGCTTTCTTT	CATGENTEAFF
TRBV25-1	.	.	TRBJ1-4	TGTGCCAGCAGTGAATATTTCCAGGCCGTCCATGAAAAACTGTTTTTT	CASSEYFQAVHEKLFF